This T cell receptor (beta chain) comes out of a study of blood T cell repertoires in COVID-19. Here immunoSEQ multiplex PCR was the method, and the copy in TCRdb shows in-frame clones only, minus some. Of tens of thousands of clones in the sample, roughly 87% are singletons; the top ten hold more than 7.5%. The CDR3 extends over 16 amino acids. V lost 6 bases to trimming and J lost 3 bases; unmatched junction nucleotides: 10. Germline loops: CDR1 MDHEN, CDR2 SYDVKM. Sequenced: peripheral blood. The chain has TRBV28 and TRBJ2-7, with 11 bases that match TRBD1. The sequence was collected from a man younger than 45 with acute or convalescent COVID-19. The CDR3 is CASRATSGQGGYEQYF. The DNA for the CDR3 is TGTGCCAGCAGAGCGACATCGGGACAGGGGGGCTACGAGCAGTACTTC.